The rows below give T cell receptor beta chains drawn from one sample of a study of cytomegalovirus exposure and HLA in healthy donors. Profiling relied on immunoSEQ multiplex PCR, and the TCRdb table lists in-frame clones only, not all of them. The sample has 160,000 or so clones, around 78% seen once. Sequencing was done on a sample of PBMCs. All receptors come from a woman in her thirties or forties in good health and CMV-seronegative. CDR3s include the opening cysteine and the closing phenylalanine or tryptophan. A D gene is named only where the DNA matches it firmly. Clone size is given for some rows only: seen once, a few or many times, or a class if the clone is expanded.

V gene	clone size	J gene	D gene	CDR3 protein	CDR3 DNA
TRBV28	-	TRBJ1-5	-	CASSFGTGNQPQHF	TGTGCCAGCAGTTTTGGTACGGGCAATCAGCCCCAGCATTTT
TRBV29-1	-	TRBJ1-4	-	CSVMAGGNEKLFF	TGCAGCGTCATGGCCGGGGGGAATGAAAAACTGTTTTTT
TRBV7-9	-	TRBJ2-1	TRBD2	CASSLVRLADNEQFF	TGTGCCAGCAGCTTAGTGAGACTAGCAGACAATGAGCAGTTCTTC
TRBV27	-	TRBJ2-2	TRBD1	CASSSPDRGRNTGELFF	TGTGCCAGCAGTTCCCCAGACAGGGGGCGAAACACCGGGGAGCTGTTTTTT
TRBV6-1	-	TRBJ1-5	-	CAGSGGLLWPQHF	TGTGCAGGTTCAGGAGGGCTCCTCTGGCCCCAGCATTTT
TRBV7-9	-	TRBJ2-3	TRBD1	CASRYKQTGSSTDTQYF	TGTGCCAGCAGGTATAAACAGACAGGGTCTAGTACAGATACGCAGTATTTT
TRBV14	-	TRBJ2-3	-	CASSQGQFGQYF	TGTGCCAGCAGCCAAGGCCAGTTTGGGCAGTATTTT
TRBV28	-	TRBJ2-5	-	CASSRTGETQYF	TGTGCCAGCAGTCGTACAGGGGAGACCCAGTACTTC
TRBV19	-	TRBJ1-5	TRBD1	CASSLSTGGYQPQHF	TGTGCCAGTAGTCTATCGACAGGGGGCTATCAGCCCCAGCATTTT
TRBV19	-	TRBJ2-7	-	CASSAQGMNEQYF	TGTGCCAGTAGTGCACAGGGCATGAACGAGCAGTACTTC
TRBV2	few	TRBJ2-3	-	CASSEPQGPDTQYF	TGTGCCAGCAGTGAACCCCAGGGTCCAGATACGCAGTATTTT
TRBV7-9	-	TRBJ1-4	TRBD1	CASSSGQGPNEKLFF	TGTGCCAGCAGCTCCGGACAGGGACCTAATGAAAAACTGTTTTTT
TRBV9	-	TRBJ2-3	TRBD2	CASSVDLAVTDTQYF	TGTGCCAGCAGCGTAGACCTAGCGGTCACAGATACGCAGTATTTT
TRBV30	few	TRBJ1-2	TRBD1	CAWSPGQIYGYTF	TGTGCCTGGAGCCCGGGACAGATTTATGGCTACACCTTC
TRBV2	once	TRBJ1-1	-	CASIREPGNTEAFF	TGTGCCAGCATACGCGAGCCCGGGAACACTGAAGCTTTCTTT
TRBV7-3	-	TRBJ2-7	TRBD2	CASSLSNVGGDKQYF	TGTGCCAGCAGCTTATCCAACGTCGGGGGGGATAAGCAGTACTTC
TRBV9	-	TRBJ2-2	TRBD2	CASSVTSGANTGELFF	TGTGCCAGCAGCGTTACTAGCGGGGCGAACACCGGGGAGCTGTTTTTT
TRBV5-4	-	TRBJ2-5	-	CASSDWPQETQYF	TGTGCCAGCAGCGACTGGCCCCAAGAGACCCAGTACTTC
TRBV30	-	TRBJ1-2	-	CAWANYGYTF	TGTGCCTGGGCTAATTATGGCTACACCTTC
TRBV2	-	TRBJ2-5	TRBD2	CASSETSGISETQYF	TGTGCCAGCAGTGAGACTAGCGGGATCTCAGAGACCCAGTACTTC
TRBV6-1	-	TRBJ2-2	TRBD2	CASSEAAGAVGELFF	TGTGCCAGCAGTGAGGCAGCGGGAGCGGTCGGGGAGCTGTTTTTT
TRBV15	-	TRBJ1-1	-	CATSRDKEMNTEAFF	TGTGCCACCAGCAGAGATAAGGAGATGAACACTGAAGCTTTCTTT
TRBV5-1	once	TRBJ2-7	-	CASTSSSYEQYF	TGCGCCAGCACTTCTAGCTCCTACGAGCAGTACTTC
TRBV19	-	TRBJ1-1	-	CASKRGGTMNTEAFF	TGTGCCAGTAAAAGGGGGGGCACTATGAACACTGAAGCTTTCTTT
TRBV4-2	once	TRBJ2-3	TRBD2	CASSQDLASGRRTQYF	TGTGCCAGCAGCCAAGATCTGGCTAGCGGGAGGAGGACGCAGTATTTT
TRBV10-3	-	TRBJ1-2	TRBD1	CAISGGQGPENGYTF	TGTGCCATCAGTGGGGGACAGGGGCCGGAGAATGGCTACACCTTC
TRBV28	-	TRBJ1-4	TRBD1	CASSGGQGPEKLFF	TGTGCCAGCAGTGGCGGACAGGGGCCTGAAAAACTGTTTTTT
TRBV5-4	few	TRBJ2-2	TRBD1	CASSLDRGQNTGELFF	TGTGCCAGCAGCTTGGACAGGGGGCAGAACACCGGGGAGCTGTTTTTT
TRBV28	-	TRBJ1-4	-	CASSSGANEKLFF	TGTGCCAGCAGTTCCGGGGCTAATGAAAAACTGTTTTTT